This passage covers 8 T cell receptor beta chains from one sample sequenced in a study of T-cell memory formation after mild COVID-19. TCRdb passed the 5' RACE reads through MiXCR, listing each CDR3 protein once. This table has hundreds of thousands of distinct CDR3 sequences, 20% to 25% appearing once. Sequenced input: PBMCs or a T cell subset sorted from them (not recorded which). The receptor set was obtained from a man aged 18 to 35 who had mild COVID-19 (a few samples of this study predate the infection). Cell type and time point are not known.

This clonotype was counted a few times. The chain is built from TRBV6-4 and TRBJ2-1, with 7 bases aligning to TRBD2. This CDR3 region has 13 residues. Unmatched junction bases numbered 1, after V lost 0 bases and J lost 8 bases. CDR1 MRHNA and CDR2 SNTAGT come from the germline V gene. CDR3 sequence: CASSDSRGDEQFF. The CDR3 DNA is TGTGCCAGCAGTGACTCCCGGGGGGATGAGCAGTTCTTC.

This clonotype was seen only a few times. The CDR3 loop is CASRHRGLAGQYF. The CDR3 coding sequence is TGTGCCAGCAGACACAGAGGACTAGCCGGGCAGTACTTC. The chain joins TRBV6-2 or TRBV6-3 to TRBJ2-7, with 8 positions matching TRBD2. CDR3 size: 13 residues. Germline V gene data show CDR1 as MNHEY and CDR2 as SVGEGT. The J segment lost 9 bases and the V segment lost 6 bases, leaving 10 bases of the junction unmatched.

The rearrangement joins TRBV20-1 to TRBJ1-4, with D hard to call. Germline V gives CDR1 DFQATT, CDR2 SNEGSKA (reference sequence). Trimming stripped 7 bases from V and 0 bases from J, with 9 bases between. This CDR3 is 13 amino acids long. CDR3 in amino acids: CSGAPTTNEKLFF. The CDR3 bases are TGCAGTGGGGCCCCAACAACTAATGAAAAACTGTTTTTT.

The table lists this clonotype with a few counts. This chain uses TRBV7-6 with TRBJ2-7; TRBD1 aligns across 7 bases. The CDR3 length is 14 residues. Unmatched junction bases numbered 6, after V lost 4 bases and J lost 3 bases. Looked up from germline, CDR1 is SGHVS and CDR2 is FNYEAQ. The CDR3 loop reads CASSSRDRYYEQYF. The CDR3 coding sequence is TGTGCCAGCAGCTCCCGGGACAGATACTACGAGCAGTACTTC.

This clonotype was recorded a few times. In DNA, the CDR3 is TGTGCCTCCCGGAGACGTGTGGCGGGCGGCTACGAGCAGTACTTC. Its translation: CASRRRVAGGYEQYF. The genes are TRBV2 and TRBJ2-7; a weak D match, TRBD2 (5 bases). Germline V gives CDR1 SNHLY, CDR2 FYNNEI. Trimming took off 11 bases at V and 3 bases at J, with 23 bases between the two ends. This CDR3 region has 15 residues.

This clonotype was found once. The chain combines TRBV6-1 with TRBJ2-4, with 10 bases fitting TRBD1. The germline V gene encodes CDR1 MNHNS and CDR2 SASEGT. V lost 2 bases and J lost 4; bases outside the gene matches: 2. The CDR3 totals 15 residues. CDR3 sequence reads: CASSERTGGKNIQYF. CDR3 coding DNA: TGTGCCAGCAGTGAAAGGACAGGGGGTAAAAACATTCAGTACTTC.

This clonotype was counted between two and nine times. The J gene is TRBJ2-5, the V gene TRBV28; the D gene could be TRBD1 or TRBD2 (5 bases each). This CDR3 is 13 amino acids long. Germline assignment: CDR1 MDHEN and CDR2 SYDVKM. Trimming took off 10 bases at V and 5 bases at J, with 17 bases between the two ends. The CDR3 protein is CATVPRGRETQYF. CDR3 bases: TGTGCCACCGTCCCACGGGGCCGGGAGACCCAGTACTTC. Full variable domain (remainder filled in from reference TRBV28 and TRBJ2-5): DVKVTQSSRYLVKRTGEKVFLECVQDMDHENMFWYRQDPGLGLRLIYFSYDVKMKEKGDIPEGYSVSREKKERFSLILESASTNQTSMYLCATVPRGRETQYFGPGTRLLVL.

This chain uses TRBV5-1 with TRBJ2-3; 7 bases agree with TRBD2. J lost 6 bases, V lost 4 bases, and 8 bases had no gene match. CDR3 length: 14 residues. Germline assignment: CDR1 SGHRS and CDR2 YFSETQ. CDR3 sequence: CASSGGDRGDTQYF. For the CDR3, the DNA is TGCGCCAGCAGCGGGGGGGACCGGGGCGATACGCAGTATTTT.